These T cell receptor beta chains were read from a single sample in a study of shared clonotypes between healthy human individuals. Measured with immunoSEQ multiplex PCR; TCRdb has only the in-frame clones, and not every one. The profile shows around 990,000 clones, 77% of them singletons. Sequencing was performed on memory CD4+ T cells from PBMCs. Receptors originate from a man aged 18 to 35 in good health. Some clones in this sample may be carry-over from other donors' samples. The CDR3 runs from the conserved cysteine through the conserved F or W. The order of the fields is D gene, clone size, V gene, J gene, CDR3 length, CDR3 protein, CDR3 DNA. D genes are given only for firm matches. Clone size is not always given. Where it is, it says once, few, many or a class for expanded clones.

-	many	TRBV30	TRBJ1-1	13	CAWSTGMNTEAFF	TGTGCCTGGAGTACGGGAATGAACACTGAAGCTTTCTTT
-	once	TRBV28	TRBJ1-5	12	CASNGGGQPQHF	TGTGCCAGCAACGGGGGGGGTCAGCCCCAGCATTTT
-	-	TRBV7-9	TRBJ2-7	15	CASSAVRDSLYEQYF	TGTGCCAGCAGCGCAGTCCGGGACTCTCTCTACGAGCAGTACTTC
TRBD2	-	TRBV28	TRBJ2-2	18	CASSALGSGGGVPGELFF	TGTGCCAGCAGCGCTTTAGGGTCCGGGGGGGGCGTCCCCGGGGAGCTGTTTTTT
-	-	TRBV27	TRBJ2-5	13	CASSRYREETQYF	TGTGCCAGCAGTCGCTACCGAGAAGAGACCCAGTACTTC
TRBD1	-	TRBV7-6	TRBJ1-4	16	CASSSLRDRVGEKLFF	TGTGCCAGCAGCTCTCTTAGGGACAGGGTCGGAGAAAAACTGTTTTTT
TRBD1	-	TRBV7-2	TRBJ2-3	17	CASWNRWGQGSADTQYF	TGTGCCAGCTGGAACAGGTGGGGACAGGGTTCTGCAGATACGCAGTATTTT
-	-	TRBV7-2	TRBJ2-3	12	CASSYRKGTQYF	TGTGCCAGCAGCTATCGGAAGGGAACGCAGTATTTT
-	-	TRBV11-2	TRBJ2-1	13	CASSSPFVNEQFF	TGTGCCAGCAGCTCCCCTTTCGTGAATGAGCAGTTCTTC
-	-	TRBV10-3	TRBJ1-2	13	CAISELGPYGYTF	TGTGCCATCAGTGAACTGGGACCCTATGGCTACACCTTC
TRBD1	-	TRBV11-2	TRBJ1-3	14	CASSFGTVGNTIYF	TGTGCCAGCAGCTTCGGGACAGTCGGAAACACCATATATTTT
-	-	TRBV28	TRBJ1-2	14	CASSLKGRAYGYTF	TGTGCCAGCAGTTTAAAGGGCAGGGCCTATGGCTACACCTTC
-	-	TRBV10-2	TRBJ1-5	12	CASSEHQQPQHF	TGCGCCAGCAGTGAGCATCAGCAGCCCCAGCATTTT
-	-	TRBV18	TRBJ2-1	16	CASSPSQGGIYNEQFF	TGTGCCAGCTCACCGTCGCAGGGGGGGATCTACAATGAGCAGTTCTTC
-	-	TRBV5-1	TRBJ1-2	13	CASSSNLTYGYTF	TGCGCCAGCAGCTCTAACCTGACCTATGGCTACACCTTC
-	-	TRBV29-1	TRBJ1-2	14	CSVAGRGRNYGYTF	TGCAGCGTTGCGGGCAGGGGACGTAACTATGGCTACACCTTC